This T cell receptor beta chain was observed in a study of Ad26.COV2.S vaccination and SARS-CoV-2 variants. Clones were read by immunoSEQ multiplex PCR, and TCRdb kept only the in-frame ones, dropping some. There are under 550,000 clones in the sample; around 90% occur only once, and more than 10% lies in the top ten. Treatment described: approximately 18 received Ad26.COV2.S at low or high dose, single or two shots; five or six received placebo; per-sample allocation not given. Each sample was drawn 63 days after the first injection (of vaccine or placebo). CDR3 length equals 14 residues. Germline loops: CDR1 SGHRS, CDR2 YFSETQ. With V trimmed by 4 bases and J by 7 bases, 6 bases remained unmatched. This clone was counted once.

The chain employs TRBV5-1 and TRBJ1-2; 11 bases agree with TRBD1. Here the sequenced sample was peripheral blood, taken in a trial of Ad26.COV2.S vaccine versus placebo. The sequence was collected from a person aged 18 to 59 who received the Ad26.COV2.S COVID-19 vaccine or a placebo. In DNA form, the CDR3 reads TGCGCCAGCAGCCCAGGACAGGGGGCAGGTGGCTACACCTTC. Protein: CASSPGQGAGGYTF. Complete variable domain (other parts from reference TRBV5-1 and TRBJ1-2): KAGVTQTPRYLIKTRGQQVTLSCSPISGHRSVSWYQQTPGQGLQFLFEYFSETQRNKGNFPGRFSGRQFSNSRSEMNVSTLELGDSALYLCASSPGQGAGGYTFGSGTRLTVV.